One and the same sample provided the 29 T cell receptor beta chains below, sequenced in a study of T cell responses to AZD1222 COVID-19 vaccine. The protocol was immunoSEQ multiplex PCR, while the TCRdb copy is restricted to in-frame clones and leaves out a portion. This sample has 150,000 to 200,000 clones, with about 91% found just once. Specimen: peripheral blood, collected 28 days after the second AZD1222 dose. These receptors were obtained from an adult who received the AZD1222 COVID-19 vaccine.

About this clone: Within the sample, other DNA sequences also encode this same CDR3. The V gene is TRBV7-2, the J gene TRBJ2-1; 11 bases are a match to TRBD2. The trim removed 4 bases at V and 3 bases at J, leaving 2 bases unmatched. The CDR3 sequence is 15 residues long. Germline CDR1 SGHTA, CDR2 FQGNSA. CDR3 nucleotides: TGTGCCAGCAGCTCTCTAGCGGGGGGCTACAATGAGCAGTTCTTC. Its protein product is CASSSLAGGYNEQFF. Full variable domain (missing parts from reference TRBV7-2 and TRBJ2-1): GAGVSQSPSNKVTEKGKDVELRCDPISGHTALYWYRQSLGQGLEFLIYFQGNSAPDKSGLPSDRFSAERTGGSVSTLTIQRTQQEDSAVYLCASSSLAGGYNEQFFGPGTRLTVL.

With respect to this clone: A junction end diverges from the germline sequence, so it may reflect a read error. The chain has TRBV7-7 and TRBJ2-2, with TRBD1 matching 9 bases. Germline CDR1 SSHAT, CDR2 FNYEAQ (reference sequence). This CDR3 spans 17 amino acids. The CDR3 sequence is CASSFTVGDRAAGELFF. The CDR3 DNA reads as TGTGCTAGCAGCTTCACTGTCGGGGACAGGGCGGCCGGGGAGCTGTTTTTT.

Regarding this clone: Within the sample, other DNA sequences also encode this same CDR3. In DNA, the CDR3 is TGTGCCAGCAGCTTAGGAGGGAACTATGGCTACACCTTC. It encodes CASSLGGNYGYTF. V and J are TRBV5-6 and TRBJ1-2; D ambiguous. This CDR3 spans 13 amino acids. The V and J ends lost 2 bases and 2 bases respectively, with 7 bases between them. The germline V gene has CDR1 SGHDT and CDR2 YYEEEE.

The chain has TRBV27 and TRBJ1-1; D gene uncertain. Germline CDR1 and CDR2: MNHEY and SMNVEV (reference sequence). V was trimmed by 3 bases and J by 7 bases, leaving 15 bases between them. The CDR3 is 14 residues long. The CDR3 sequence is CASSLLGRPVEAFF. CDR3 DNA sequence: TGTGCCAGCAGTTTGCTGGGCAGGCCAGTTGAAGCTTTCTTT.

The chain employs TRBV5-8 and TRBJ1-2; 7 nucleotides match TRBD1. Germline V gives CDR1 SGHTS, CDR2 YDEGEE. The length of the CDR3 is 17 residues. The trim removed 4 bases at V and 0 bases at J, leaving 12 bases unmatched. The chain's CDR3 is CASSGGQPQDSNYGYTF. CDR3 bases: TGTGCCAGCAGCGGGGGACAGCCACAGGATTCTAACTATGGCTACACCTTC. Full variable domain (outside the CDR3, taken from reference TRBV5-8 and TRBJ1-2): EAGVTQSPTHLIKTRGQQATLRCSPISGHTSVYWYQQALGLGLQFLLWYDEGEERNRGNFPPRFSGRQFPNYSSELNVNALELEDSALYLCASSGGQPQDSNYGYTFGSGTRLTVV.

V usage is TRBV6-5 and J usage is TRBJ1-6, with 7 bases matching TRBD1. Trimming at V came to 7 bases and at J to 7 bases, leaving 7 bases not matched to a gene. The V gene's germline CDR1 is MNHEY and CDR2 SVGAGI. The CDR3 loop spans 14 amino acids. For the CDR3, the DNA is TGTGCCAGCACCCTCCGACAGGGCAATTCACCCCTCCACTTT. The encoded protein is CASTLRQGNSPLHF.

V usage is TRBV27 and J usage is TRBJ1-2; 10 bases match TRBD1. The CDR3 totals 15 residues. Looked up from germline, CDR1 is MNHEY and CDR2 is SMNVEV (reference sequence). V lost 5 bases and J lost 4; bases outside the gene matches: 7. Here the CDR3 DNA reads TGTGCCAGCAGTAACCGACAGGGGGCGATCTATGGCTACACCTTC. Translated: CASSNRQGAIYGYTF.

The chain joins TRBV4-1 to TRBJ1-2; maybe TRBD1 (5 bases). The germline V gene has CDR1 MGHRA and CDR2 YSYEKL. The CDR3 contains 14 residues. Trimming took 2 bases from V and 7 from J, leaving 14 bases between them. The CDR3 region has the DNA TGCGCCAGCAGCCAAACCCCAGGGCGCACTGGCTACACCTTC. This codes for CASSQTPGRTGYTF.

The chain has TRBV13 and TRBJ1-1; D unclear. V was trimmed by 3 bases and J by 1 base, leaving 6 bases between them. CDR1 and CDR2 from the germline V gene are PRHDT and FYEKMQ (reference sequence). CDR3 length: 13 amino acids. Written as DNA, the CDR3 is TGTGCCAGCAGCTTCCAAGAGAACACTGAAGCTTTCTTT. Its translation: CASSFQENTEAFF.

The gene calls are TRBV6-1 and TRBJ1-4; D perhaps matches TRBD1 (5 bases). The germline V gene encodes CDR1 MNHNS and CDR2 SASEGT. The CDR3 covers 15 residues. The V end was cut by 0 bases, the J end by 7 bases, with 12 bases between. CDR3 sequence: CASSEAEGHIEKLFF. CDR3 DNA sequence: TGTGCCAGCAGTGAAGCCGAAGGACATATTGAAAAACTGTTTTTT.

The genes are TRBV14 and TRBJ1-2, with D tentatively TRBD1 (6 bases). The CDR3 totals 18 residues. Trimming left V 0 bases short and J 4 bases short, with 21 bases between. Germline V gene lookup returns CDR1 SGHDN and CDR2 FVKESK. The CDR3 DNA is TGTGCCAGCAGCCAAGATACGGCAGGGGTTGGTTTGGTCTATGGCTACACCTTC. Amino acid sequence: CASSQDTAGVGLVYGYTF. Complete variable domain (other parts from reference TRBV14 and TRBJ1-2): EAGVTQFPSHSVIEKGQTVTLRCDPISGHDNLYWYRRVMGKEIKFLLHFVKESKQDESGMPNNRFLAERTGGTYSTLKVQPAELEDSGVYFCASSQDTAGVGLVYGYTFGSGTRLTVV.

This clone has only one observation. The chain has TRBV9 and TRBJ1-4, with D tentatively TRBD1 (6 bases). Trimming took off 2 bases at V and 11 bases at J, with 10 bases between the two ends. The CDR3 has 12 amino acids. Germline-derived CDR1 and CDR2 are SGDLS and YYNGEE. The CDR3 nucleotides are TGTGCCAGCAGCGTCGAGGGGGGGAAACTGTTTTTT. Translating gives CASSVEGGKLFF.

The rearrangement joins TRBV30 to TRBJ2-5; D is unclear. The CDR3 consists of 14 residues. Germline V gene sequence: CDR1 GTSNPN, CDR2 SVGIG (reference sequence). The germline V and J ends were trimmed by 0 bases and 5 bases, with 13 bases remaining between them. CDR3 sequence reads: CAWSVLRTSETQYF. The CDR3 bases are TGTGCCTGGAGTGTACTGAGGACCAGTGAGACCCAGTACTTC. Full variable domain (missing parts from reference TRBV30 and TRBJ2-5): SQTIHQWPATLVQPVGSPLSLECTVEGTSNPNLYWYRQAAGRGLQLLFYSVGIGQISSEVPQNLSASRPQDRQFILSSKKLLLSDSGFYLCAWSVLRTSETQYFGPGTRLLVL.

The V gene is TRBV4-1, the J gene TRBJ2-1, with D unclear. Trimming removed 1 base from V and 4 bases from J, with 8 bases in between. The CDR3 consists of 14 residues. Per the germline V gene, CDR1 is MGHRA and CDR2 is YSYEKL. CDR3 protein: CASSQAARYNEQFF. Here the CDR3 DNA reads TGCGCCAGCAGCCAAGCGGCAAGGTACAATGAGCAGTTCTTC.

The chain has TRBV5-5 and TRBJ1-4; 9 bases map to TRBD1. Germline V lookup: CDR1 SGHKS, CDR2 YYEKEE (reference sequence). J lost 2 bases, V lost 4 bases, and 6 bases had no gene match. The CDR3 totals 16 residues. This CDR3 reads CASSPRQGGTNEKLFF. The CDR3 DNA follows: TGTGCCAGCAGCCCTAGACAGGGGGGCACTAATGAAAAACTGTTTTTT.

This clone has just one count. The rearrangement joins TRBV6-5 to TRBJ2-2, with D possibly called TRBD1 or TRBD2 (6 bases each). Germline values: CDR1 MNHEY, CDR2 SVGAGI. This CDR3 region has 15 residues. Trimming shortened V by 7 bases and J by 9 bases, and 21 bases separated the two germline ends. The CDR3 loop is CASKIKGGGLWELFF. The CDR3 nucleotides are TGTGCCAGCAAAATTAAAGGGGGAGGATTGTGGGAGCTGTTTTTT.

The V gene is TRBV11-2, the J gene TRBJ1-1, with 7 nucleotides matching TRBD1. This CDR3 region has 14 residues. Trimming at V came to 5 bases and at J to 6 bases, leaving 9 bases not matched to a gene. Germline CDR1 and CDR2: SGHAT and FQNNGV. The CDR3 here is CASSHFTGDAEAFF. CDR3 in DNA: TGTGCCAGCAGCCACTTTACAGGGGACGCTGAAGCTTTCTTT.

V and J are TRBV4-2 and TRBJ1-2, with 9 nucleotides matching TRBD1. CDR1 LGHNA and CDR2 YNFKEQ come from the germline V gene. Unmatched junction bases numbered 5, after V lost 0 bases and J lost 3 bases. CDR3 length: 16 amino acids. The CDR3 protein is CASSQEAGQGDYGYTF. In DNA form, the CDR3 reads TGTGCCAGCAGCCAAGAGGCGGGACAGGGCGACTATGGCTACACCTTC.

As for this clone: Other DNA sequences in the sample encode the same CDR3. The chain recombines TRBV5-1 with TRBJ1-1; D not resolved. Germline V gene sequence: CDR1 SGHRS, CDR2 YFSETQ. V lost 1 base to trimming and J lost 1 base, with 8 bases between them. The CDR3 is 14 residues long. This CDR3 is CASSLQSGNTEAFF. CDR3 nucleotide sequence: TGCGCCAGCAGCTTGCAAAGCGGGAACACTGAAGCTTTCTTT.

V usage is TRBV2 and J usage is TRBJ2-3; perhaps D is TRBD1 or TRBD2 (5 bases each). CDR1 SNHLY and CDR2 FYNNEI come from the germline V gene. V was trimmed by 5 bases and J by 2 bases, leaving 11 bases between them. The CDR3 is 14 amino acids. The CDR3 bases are TGTGCCAGCAGTAGGAACGGGGCCACAGATACGCAGTATTTT. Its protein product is CASSRNGATDTQYF.

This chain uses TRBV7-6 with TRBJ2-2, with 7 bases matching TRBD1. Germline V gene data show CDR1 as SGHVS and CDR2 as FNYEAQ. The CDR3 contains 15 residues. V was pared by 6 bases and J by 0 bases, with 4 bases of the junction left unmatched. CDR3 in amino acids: CASSAGTANTGELFF. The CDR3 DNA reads TGTGCCAGCAGTGCCGGGACAGCGAACACCGGGGAGCTGTTTTTT.

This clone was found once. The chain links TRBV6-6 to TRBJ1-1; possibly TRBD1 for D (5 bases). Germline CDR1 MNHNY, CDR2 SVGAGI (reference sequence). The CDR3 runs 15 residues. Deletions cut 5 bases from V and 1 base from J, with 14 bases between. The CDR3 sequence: CASSKLIGENTEAFF. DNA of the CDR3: TGTGCCAGCAGTAAATTAATAGGGGAGAACACTGAAGCTTTCTTT.

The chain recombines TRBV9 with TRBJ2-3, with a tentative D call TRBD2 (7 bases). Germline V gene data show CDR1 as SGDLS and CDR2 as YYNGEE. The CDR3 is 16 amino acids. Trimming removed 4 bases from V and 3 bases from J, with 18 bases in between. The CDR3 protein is CASSPGRGARTDTQYF. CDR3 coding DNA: TGTGCCAGCAGCCCGGGCCGGGGGGCGAGGACAGATACGCAGTATTTT.

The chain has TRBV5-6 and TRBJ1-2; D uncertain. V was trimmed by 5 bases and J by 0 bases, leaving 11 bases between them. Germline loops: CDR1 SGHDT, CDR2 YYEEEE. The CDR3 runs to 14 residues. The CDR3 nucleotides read TGTGCCAGCAGTCTGGACTGGTCTAACTATGGCTACACCTTC. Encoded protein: CASSLDWSNYGYTF.

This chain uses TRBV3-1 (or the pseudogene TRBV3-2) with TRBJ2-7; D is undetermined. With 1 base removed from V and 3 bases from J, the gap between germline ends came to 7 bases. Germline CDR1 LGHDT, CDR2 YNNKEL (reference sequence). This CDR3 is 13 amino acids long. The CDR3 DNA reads TGTGCCAGCAGCCAAGCAAGAGGCTACGAGCAGTACTTC. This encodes CASSQARGYEQYF.

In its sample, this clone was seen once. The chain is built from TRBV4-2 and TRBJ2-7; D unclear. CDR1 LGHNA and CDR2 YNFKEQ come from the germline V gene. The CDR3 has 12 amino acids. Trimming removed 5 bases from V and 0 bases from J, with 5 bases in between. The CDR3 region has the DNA TGTGCCAGCAGCGGGGACTCCTACGAGCAGTACTTC. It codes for CASSGDSYEQYF.

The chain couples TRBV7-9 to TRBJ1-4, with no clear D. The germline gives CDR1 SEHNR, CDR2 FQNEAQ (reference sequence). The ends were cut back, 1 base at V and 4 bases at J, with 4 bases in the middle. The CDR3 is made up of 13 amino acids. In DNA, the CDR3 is TGTGCCAGCAGCTTAGGCCTTAATGAAAAACTGTTTTTT. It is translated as CASSLGLNEKLFF.

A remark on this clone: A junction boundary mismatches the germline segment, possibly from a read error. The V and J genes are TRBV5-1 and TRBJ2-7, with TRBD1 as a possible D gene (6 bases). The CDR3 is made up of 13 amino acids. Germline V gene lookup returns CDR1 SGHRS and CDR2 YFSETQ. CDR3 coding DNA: TGCGCGAGCAGGGGTTTCAACACCTACGAGCAGTACTTC. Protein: CASRGFNTYEQYF.

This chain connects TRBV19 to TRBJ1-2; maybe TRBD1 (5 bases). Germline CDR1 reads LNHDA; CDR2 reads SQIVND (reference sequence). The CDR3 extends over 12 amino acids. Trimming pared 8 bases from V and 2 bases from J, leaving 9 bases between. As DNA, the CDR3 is TGTGCCAGTTTTGGGGGAAACTATGGCTACACCTTC. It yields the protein CASFGGNYGYTF.